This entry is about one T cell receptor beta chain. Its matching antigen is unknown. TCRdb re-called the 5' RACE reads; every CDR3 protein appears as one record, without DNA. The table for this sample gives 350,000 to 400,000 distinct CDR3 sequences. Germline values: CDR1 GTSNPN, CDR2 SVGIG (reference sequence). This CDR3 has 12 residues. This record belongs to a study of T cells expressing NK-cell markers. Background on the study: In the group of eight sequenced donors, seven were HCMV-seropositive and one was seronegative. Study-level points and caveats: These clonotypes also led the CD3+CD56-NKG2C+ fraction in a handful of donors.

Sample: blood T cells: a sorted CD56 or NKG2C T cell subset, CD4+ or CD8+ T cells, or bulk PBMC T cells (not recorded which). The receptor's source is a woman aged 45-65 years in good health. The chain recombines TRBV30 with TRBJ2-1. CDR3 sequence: CAWSVRVEGQFF.